This is a list of T cell receptor beta chains from one sample in a study of T-cell reconstitution after alpha-beta-depleted transplantation in children. In TCRdb, the PCR reads were re-called with MiXCR into one record per CDR3 protein. The sample records about 540,000 distinct CDR3 sequences, roughly a quarter being singletons. This specimen was PBMCs, taken before TCRalphabeta/CD19-depleted stem cell transplant. These receptors were collected from a boy in the first two years of life with Wiskott-Aldrich syndrome, due to receive a stem cell transplant. The CDR3 runs from the conserved cysteine through the conserved F or W. A D gene is named only where the DNA matches it firmly. Only part of the rows carry a size: once, few, many, or a class if the clone is expanded.

clone_size d_call j_call v_call cdr3_aa cdr3_nt
- TRBD2 TRBJ2-7 TRBV3-1 CASSQSGSRSYEQYF TGTGCCAGCAGCCAGAGCGGGAGCCGCTCCTACGAGCAGTACTTC
- TRBD2 TRBJ2-7 TRBV6-5 CASSSRPGLAGHEQYF TGTGCCAGCAGTTCCCGCCCAGGGCTAGCGGGGCACGAGCAGTACTTC
few TRBD1 TRBJ1-1 TRBV6-1 CASRRNQGAGTEAFF TGTGCCAGCAGACGAAACCAGGGGGCTGGGACTGAAGCTTTCTTT
- - TRBJ2-7 TRBV9 CASSVGQVGGYEQYF TGTGCCAGCAGCGTAGGCCAGGTGGGAGGATACGAGCAGTACTTC
- TRBD2 TRBJ2-5 TRBV4-1 CASSPHVRLAGTQETQYF TGCGCCAGCAGCCCGCACGTCAGACTAGCGGGAACTCAAGAGACCCAGTACTTC
few TRBD1 TRBJ1-3 TRBV20-1 CSARLDPPTGTGNTIYF TGCAGTGCTAGGCTGGATCCCCCGACAGGGACTGGAAACACCATATATTTT
once TRBD1 TRBJ2-7 TRBV29-1 CSVADRGTYEQYF TGCAGCGTTGCCGACAGGGGTACGTACGAGCAGTACTTC
- - TRBJ2-4 TRBV30 CACSDRAKNIQYF TGTGCCTGCTCCGACAGGGCCAAAAACATTCAGTACTTC
- TRBD2 TRBJ2-5 TRBV6-1 CASRLAGGPETQYF TGTGCCAGCAGACTAGCGGGAGGGCCGGAGACCCAGTACTTC
- - TRBJ2-2 TRBV12-3/TRBV12-4 CASTRGKAGELFF TGTGCCAGCACCCGCGGGAAGGCCGGGGAGCTGTTTTTT
- - TRBJ2-7 TRBV21-1 CASSRRKKLAGDAYEQYF TGTGCCAGCAGCCGAAGAAAAAAACTAGCGGGAGATGCCTACGAGCAGTACTTC
- TRBD1 TRBJ1-5 TRBV4-1 CASSLETGGYNQPQHF TGCGCCAGCAGCCTTGAGACAGGGGGCTACAATCAGCCCCAGCATTTT
- TRBD1 TRBJ2-7 TRBV5-6 CASSEGTGGARGSSYEQYF TGTGCCAGCAGCGAAGGGACAGGGGGCGCCAGAGGGAGCTCCTACGAGCAGTACTTC
- - TRBJ2-7 TRBV6-1 CASRMSPAASSYEQYF TGTGCCAGCAGAATGAGTCCAGCAGCCAGCTCCTACGAGCAGTACTTC
few TRBD1 TRBJ1-1 TRBV5-1 CASSFRTGGNTEAFF TGCGCCAGCAGCTTCCGGACAGGGGGAAACACTGAAGCTTTCTTT
- TRBD2 TRBJ2-7 TRBV12-3/TRBV12-4 CASSPTSASGEQYF TGTGCCAGCAGTCCCACTAGCGCCTCCGGCGAGCAGTACTTC
- - TRBJ2-7 TRBV5-1 CASSSGWRSYEQYF TGCGCCAGCAGCTCGGGATGGCGGTCCTACGAGCAGTACTTC
- TRBD1 TRBJ1-1 TRBV5-1 CASSKDRGLLNTEAFF TGCGCCAGCAGCAAGGACAGGGGGCTACTGAACACTGAAGCTTTCTTT
- TRBD2 TRBJ2-1 TRBV12-3/TRBV12-4 CASSFPLAGGPHEQFF TGTGCCAGCAGTTTCCCTCTAGCGGGAGGGCCGCATGAGCAGTTCTTC
- TRBD2 TRBJ2-1 TRBV7-6 CASSSGLAGAHSYNEQFF TGTGCCAGCAGCTCGGGACTAGCGGGAGCCCACTCCTACAATGAGCAGTTCTTC
- - TRBJ2-1 TRBV5-1 CASSLDGRGLNEQFF TGCGCCAGCAGCTTGGACGGCAGGGGACTCAATGAGCAGTTCTTC
few - TRBJ2-3 TRBV15 CATSRLARDTQYF TGTGCCACCAGCAGGTTAGCTAGGGATACGCAGTATTTT
once - TRBJ2-7 TRBV7-9 CASSLVAGPGAYEQYF TGTGCCAGCAGCTTAGTCGCGGGGCCGGGGGCCTACGAGCAGTACTTC
- - TRBJ1-4 TRBV20-1 CSGQLNEKLFF TGCAGTGGACAGCTTAATGAAAAACTGTTTTTT
- - TRBJ2-1 TRBV20-1 CSARENEQFF TGCAGTGCTAGGGAAAATGAGCAGTTCTTC
- - TRBJ2-5 TRBV10-3 CAISERQLQETQYF TGTGCCATCAGTGAGAGACAGCTTCAAGAGACCCAGTACTTC
few TRBD2 TRBJ2-1 TRBV6-1 CASIREGGFNEQFF TGTGCCAGCATCCGGGAGGGTGGTTTTAATGAGCAGTTCTTC
- - TRBJ1-6 TRBV20-1 CSAPQGSYNSPLHF TGCAGTGCTCCCCAGGGCTCCTATAATTCACCCCTCCACTTT
- TRBD2 TRBJ2-3 TRBV29-1 CSVKTHRGGRRSGTDTQYF TGCAGCGTCAAAACCCATCGCGGGGGGCGAAGAAGCGGCACAGATACGCAGTATTTT
few - TRBJ2-2 TRBV28 CASMVEGGRTGELFF TGTGCCAGCATGGTTGAAGGGGGTCGGACCGGGGAGCTGTTTTTT
- TRBD2 TRBJ2-5 TRBV11-3 CASSYGTSGKETQYF TGTGCCAGCAGCTACGGGACTAGCGGGAAAGAGACCCAGTACTTC
- - TRBJ1-2 TRBV29-1 CSVAPGFHSGYTF TGCAGCGTTGCTCCGGGTTTTCATAGTGGCTACACCTTC
few - TRBJ2-2 TRBV27 CASSLASGLLTGELFF TGTGCCAGCAGTTTAGCTTCGGGACTTCTCACCGGGGAGCTGTTTTTT
- - TRBJ1-1 TRBV20-1 CSARREDRNTEAFF TGCAGTGCTAGACGGGAAGACAGGAACACTGAAGCTTTCTTT
few - TRBJ2-7 TRBV5-1 CASSLGLPLTFSEQYF TGCGCCAGCAGCTTGGGGCTCCCCTTAACCTTCTCCGAGCAGTACTTC
- - TRBJ2-1 TRBV2 CASSDSWGNNEQFF TGTGCCAGCAGCGATAGCTGGGGGAACAATGAGCAGTTCTTC
- TRBD1 TRBJ1-4 TRBV5-1 CASSRQGATNEKLFF TGCGCCAGCAGCAGACAGGGAGCAACTAATGAAAAACTGTTTTTT
- TRBD2 TRBJ2-7 TRBV3-1 CASSQVAGYEQYF TGTGCCAGCAGCCAAGTAGCGGGCTACGAGCAGTACTTC
- - TRBJ2-1 TRBV6-4 CASSRKTYRGRSGRRILSKEQFF TGTGCCAGCAGTCGGAAAACGTACAGGGGGCGAAGCGGGAGGCGGATCTTGAGTAAGGAGCAGTTCTTC
few - TRBJ2-1 TRBV30 CAWGSGTAGNEQFF TGTGCCTGGGGATCCGGGACAGCGGGCAATGAGCAGTTCTTC
few - TRBJ1-4 TRBV3-1 CASSPRGGHSNEKLFF TGTGCCAGCAGCCCCCGGGGGGGCCATTCTAATGAAAAACTGTTTTTT
- TRBD2 TRBJ2-1 TRBV7-6 CASSLGGLTLRGEQFF TGTGCCAGCAGCTTAGGGGGACTAACTCTCCGGGGTGAGCAGTTCTTC
- - TRBJ1-2 TRBV6-5 CASSYTREPNYGYTF TGTGCCAGCAGTTATACTCGGGAACCGAACTATGGCTACACCTTC
- TRBD2 TRBJ2-2 TRBV7-7 CASSLSSGSTGELFF TGTGCCAGCAGCTTAAGTAGCGGGTCTACCGGGGAGCTGTTTTTT
few - TRBJ1-3 TRBV27 CASRAVPGNTIYF TGTGCCAGCAGAGCAGTCCCTGGAAACACCATATATTTT
few - TRBJ2-7 TRBV2 CASSERGSNEQYF TGTGCCAGCAGTGAAAGGGGCAGCAACGAGCAGTACTTC
- - TRBJ1-6 TRBV20-1 CSARGRGDNSPLHF TGCAGTGCACGGGGTCGGGGGGATAATTCACCCCTCCACTTT
few - TRBJ1-5 TRBV20-1 CSASTGRRGNQPQHF TGCAGTGCTAGTACAGGGAGAAGGGGCAATCAGCCCCAGCATTTT
- - TRBJ2-1 TRBV5-1 CASKPGASFIDEQFF TGCGCTAGCAAACCCGGGGCTAGTTTCATAGATGAGCAGTTCTTC
few - TRBJ2-1 TRBV20-1 CSAKNGQTFYNEQFF TGCAGTGCTAAGAATGGTCAAACATTTTACAATGAGCAGTTCTTC
few - TRBJ2-3 TRBV29-1 CSVGVVLGDTQYF TGCAGCGTTGGTGTAGTGCTGGGAGATACGCAGTATTTT
- TRBD1 TRBJ2-5 TRBV5-1 CASSDLRGQTQYF TGCGCCAGCAGCGACCTTAGGGGGCAGACCCAGTACTTC
- - TRBJ2-7 TRBV10-3 CAISSGQYEQYF TGTGCCATCAGCTCGGGGCAGTACGAGCAGTACTTC
few - TRBJ1-1 TRBV29-1 CSVAYGGNIEAFF TGCAGCGTCGCCTATGGTGGGAACATTGAAGCTTTCTTT
- TRBD2 TRBJ2-2 TRBV28 CASSSPRLAANTGELFF TGTGCCAGCAGCTCGCCTCGACTAGCGGCGAACACCGGGGAGCTGTTTTTT